This TCR beta chain is drawn from a study of blood T cell repertoires in COVID-19. Study context: The United States, Italy and Spain supplied acute and convalescent COVID-19 samples. Sample material is recorded as cDNA or gDNA derived from T cells, B-cell-depleted T cells, or PBMCs.

V shed 3 bases, J shed 10 bases, and the junction held 11 bases outside the gene matches. This CDR3 comprises 16 residues. Germline values: CDR1 SGDLS, CDR2 YYNGEE. Per the original data handling: Quantification of nucleated cells was approximated via reference gene primer amplification. Some clones are missing from TCRdb's copy, which holds only in-frame ones; the method was immunoSEQ multiplex PCR. V, J and clone size reflect that table, while D and trimming were determined from the DNA. Among about 200,000 clones listed, 70% to 90% were seen once. The specimen was peripheral blood. This chain links TRBV9 with TRBJ2-3, with TRBD2 identical over 13 bases. The source of this sequence is a man aged 30 to 39 who had recovered from COVID-19. The CDR3 loop reads CASSAGLAGAPPSQYF. The CDR3 region has the DNA TGTGCCAGCAGCGCCGGACTAGCGGGGGCCCCACCTTCGCAGTATTTT.